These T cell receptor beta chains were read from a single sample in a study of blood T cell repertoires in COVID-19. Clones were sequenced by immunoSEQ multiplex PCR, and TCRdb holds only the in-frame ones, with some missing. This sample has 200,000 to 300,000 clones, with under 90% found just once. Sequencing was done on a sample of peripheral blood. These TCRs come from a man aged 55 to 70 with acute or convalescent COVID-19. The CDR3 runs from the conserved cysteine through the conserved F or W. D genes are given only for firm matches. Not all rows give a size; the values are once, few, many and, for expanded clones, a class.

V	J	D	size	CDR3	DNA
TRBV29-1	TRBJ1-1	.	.	CSVRQGIAEAFF	TGCAGCGTTCGTCAGGGGATCGCTGAAGCTTTCTTT
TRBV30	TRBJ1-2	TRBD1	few	CAWSEGTGSLDF	TGTGCCTGGAGTGAGGGGACAGGTAGTTTGGACTTC
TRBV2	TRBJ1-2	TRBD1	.	CASSEGQGTFYGYTF	TGTGCCAGCAGTGAAGGACAGGGGACTTTCTATGGCTACACCTTC
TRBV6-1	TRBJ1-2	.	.	CASSETPGVDYGYTF	TGTGCCAGCAGTGAAACCCCAGGGGTGGACTATGGCTACACCTTC
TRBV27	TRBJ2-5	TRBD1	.	CASSLSPNRGQVAKTQYF	TGTGCCAGCAGTTTATCACCCAATCGTGGACAGGTCGCCAAGACCCAGTACTTC
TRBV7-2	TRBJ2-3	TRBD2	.	CASSPRLGLAGGPAGTQYF	TGTGCCAGCAGCCCCAGACTGGGACTAGCGGGGGGGCCTGCCGGTACGCAGTATTTT
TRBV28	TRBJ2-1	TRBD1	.	CASRGGQGWYNEQFF	TGTGCCAGTCGAGGGGGACAGGGTTGGTACAATGAGCAGTTCTTC
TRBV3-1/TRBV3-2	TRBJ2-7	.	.	CASSQTSWPNYEQYF	TGTGCCAGCAGCCAAACATCATGGCCGAACTACGAGCAGTACTTC
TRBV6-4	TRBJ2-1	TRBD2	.	CASSEISGGPYNEQFF	TGTGCCAGCAGTGAGATTAGCGGGGGGCCCTACAATGAGCAGTTCTTC
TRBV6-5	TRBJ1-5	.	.	CASSYGPGINQPQHF	TGTGCCAGCAGTTACGGGCCGGGAATCAATCAGCCCCAGCATTTT
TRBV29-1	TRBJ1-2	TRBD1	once	CSVEMGDRPQGGGYTF	TGCAGCGTTGAAATGGGGGATCGGCCGCAGGGGGGTGGCTACACCTTC
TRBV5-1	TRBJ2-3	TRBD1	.	CASRSGQETDTQYF	TGCGCCAGCAGAAGTGGACAGGAGACAGATACGCAGTATTTT
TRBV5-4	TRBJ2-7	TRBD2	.	CASSAGLAGGHYEQYF	TGTGCCAGCAGCGCCGGACTAGCGGGAGGGCACTACGAGCAGTACTTC
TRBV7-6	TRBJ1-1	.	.	CASSPWAGANTEAFF	TGTGCCAGCAGCCCCTGGGCGGGGGCCAACACTGAAGCTTTCTTT
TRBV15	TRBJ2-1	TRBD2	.	CATSRDRRTSGRANEQFF	TGTGCCACCAGCAGAGATAGGCGGACTAGCGGGAGGGCGAATGAGCAGTTCTTC
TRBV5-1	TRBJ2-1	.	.	CASSFSLLRGEQFF	TGCGCCAGCAGCTTTTCCCTTCTCCGAGGTGAGCAGTTCTTC
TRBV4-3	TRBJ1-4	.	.	CASSQGEGREKLFF	TGCGCCAGCAGCCAAGGGGAGGGTCGAGAAAAACTGTTTTTT
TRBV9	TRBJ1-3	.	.	CASSVGAGSGNTIYF	TGTGCCAGCAGCGTAGGGGCAGGGTCTGGAAACACCATATATTTT
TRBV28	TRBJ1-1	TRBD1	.	CAIGAGGLRTEAFF	TGTGCCATCGGGGCAGGGGGCTTGCGCACTGAAGCTTTCTTT
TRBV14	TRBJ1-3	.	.	CASSQRHLSGNTIYF	TGTGCCAGCAGCCAAAGACACCTCTCTGGAAACACCATATATTTT
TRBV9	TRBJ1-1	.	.	CASSVGGGLANTEAFF	TGTGCCAGCAGCGTAGGGGGAGGCCTAGCGAACACTGAAGCTTTCTTT
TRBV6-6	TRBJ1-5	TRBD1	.	CASSSTGYSQPQHF	TGTGCCAGCAGCTCGACAGGGTATAGTCAGCCCCAGCATTTT
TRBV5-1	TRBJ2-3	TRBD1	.	CASSPGQGAADTQYF	TGCGCCAGCAGCCCTGGGCAGGGGGCTGCAGATACGCAGTATTTT
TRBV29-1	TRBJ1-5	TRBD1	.	CSVANGTGNQPQHF	TGCAGCGTTGCCAACGGGACAGGCAATCAGCCCCAGCATTTT
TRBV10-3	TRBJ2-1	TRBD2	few	CAISEAKQSGTRSRYNEQFF	TGTGCCATCAGTGAGGCGAAACAATCCGGGACTAGAAGCCGTTACAATGAGCAGTTCTTC
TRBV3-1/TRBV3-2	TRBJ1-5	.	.	CASSQGGTQPQHF	TGTGCCAGCAGCCAGGGCGGGACTCAGCCCCAGCATTTT
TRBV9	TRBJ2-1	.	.	CASSAGLLSSYNEQFF	TGTGCCAGCAGCGCAGGACTCTTGAGCTCCTACAATGAGCAGTTCTTC
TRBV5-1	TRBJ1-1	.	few	CASSLEDMGNTEAFF	TGCGCCAGCAGCTTGGAAGACATGGGGAACACTGAAGCTTTCTTT
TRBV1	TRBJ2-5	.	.	CTSSQEARLAGRQETQYF	TGCACCAGCAGCCAAGAGGCGAGACTAGCGGGGAGGCAAGAGACCCAGTACTTC
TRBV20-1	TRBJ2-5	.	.	CSAKGRETQYF	TGCAGTGCTAAAGGGAGGGAGACCCAGTACTTC
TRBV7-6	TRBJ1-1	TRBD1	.	CASSADRGQGGTEAFF	TGTGCCAGCAGCGCAGATAGGGGACAGGGGGGCACTGAAGCTTTCTTT
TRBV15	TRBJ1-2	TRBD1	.	CATSGRQGYGYTF	TGTGCCACCAGCGGACGACAGGGGTATGGCTACACCTTC
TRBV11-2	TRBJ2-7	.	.	CASSPGWVLSYEQYF	TGTGCCAGCAGTCCAGGTTGGGTCCTTAGCTACGAGCAGTACTTC
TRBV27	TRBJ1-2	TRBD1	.	CASRQTGGVGYTF	TGTGCCAGCAGACAAACAGGGGGCGTTGGCTACACCTTC
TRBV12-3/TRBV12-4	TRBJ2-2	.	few	CASSFGGPGELFF	TGTGCCAGCAGTTTCGGGGGTCCCGGGGAGCTGTTTTTT
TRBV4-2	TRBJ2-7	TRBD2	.	CASSQEASGGISYEQYF	TGTGCCAGCAGCCAAGAGGCTAGCGGGGGGATCTCCTACGAGCAGTACTTC
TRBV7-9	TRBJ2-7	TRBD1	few	CASSSGTGYEWGLYEQYF	TGTGCCAGCAGCTCTGGGACAGGGTATGAGTGGGGACTCTACGAGCAGTACTTC
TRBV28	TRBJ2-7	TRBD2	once	CASRNSGLAGGPGSYEQYF	TGTGCCAGCAGGAACTCGGGACTAGCGGGAGGGCCAGGTTCGTACGAGCAGTACTTC
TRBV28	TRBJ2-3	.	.	CASSSAGLSTDTQYF	TGTGCCAGCAGTTCGGCAGGCCTAAGCACAGATACGCAGTATTTT
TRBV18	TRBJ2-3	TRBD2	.	CASSSGLAGATDTQYF	TGTGCCAGCTCATCCGGACTAGCGGGAGCCACAGATACGCAGTATTTT
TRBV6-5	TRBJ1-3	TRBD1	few	CASSWGRGTGGNTIYF	TGTGCCAGCAGTTGGGGCAGGGGGACTGGGGGAAACACCATATATTTT
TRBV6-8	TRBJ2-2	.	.	CASSYEGIINTGELFF	TGTGCCAGCAGTTACGAGGGAATTATAAACACCGGGGAGCTGTTTTTT
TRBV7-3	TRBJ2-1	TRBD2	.	CASSFRQRGAYNEQFF	TGTGCCAGCAGCTTTCGACAGCGGGGGGCCTACAATGAGCAGTTCTTC
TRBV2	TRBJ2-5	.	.	CASSKRLDEETQYF	TGTGCCAGCTCGAAAAGACTAGACGAAGAGACCCAGTACTTC
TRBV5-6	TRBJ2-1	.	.	CASSSTGRDARNEQFF	TGTGCCAGCAGCTCAACGGGGCGGGACGCCCGGAATGAGCAGTTCTTC
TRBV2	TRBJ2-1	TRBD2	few	CASRKDSIPGEGQFF	TGTGCCAGCAGGAAAGACAGCATTCCTGGGGAGGGGCAGTTCTTC
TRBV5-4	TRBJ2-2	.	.	CASSLTRGTTGELFF	TGTGCCAGCAGCCTAACGAGAGGGACAACCGGGGAGCTGTTTTTT
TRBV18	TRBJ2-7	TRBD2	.	CASSPGLAGDHYEQYF	TGTGCCAGCTCACCAGGACTAGCGGGAGACCACTACGAGCAGTACTTC
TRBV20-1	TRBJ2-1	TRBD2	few	CSASRRGGRGDEQFF	TGCAGTGCTAGTCGGCGGGGGGGCCGTGGGGATGAGCAGTTCTTC
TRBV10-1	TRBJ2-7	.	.	CASSENAGAISNEQYF	TGCGCCAGCAGTGAGAATGCGGGGGCGATCTCGAACGAGCAGTACTTC
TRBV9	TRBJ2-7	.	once	CASSVAGTHEQYF	TGTGCCAGCAGCGTGGCGGGAACCCACGAGCAGTACTTC
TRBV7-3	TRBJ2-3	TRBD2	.	CASSTQAGTTDTQYF	TGTGCCAGCAGCACTCAAGCGGGGACCACAGATACGCAGTATTTT
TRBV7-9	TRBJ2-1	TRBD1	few	CASSSDRANEQFF	TGTGCCAGCAGCTCGGACAGGGCCAATGAGCAGTTCTTC
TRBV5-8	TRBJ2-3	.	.	CASSKRDTQYF	TGTGCCAGCAGCAAGAGAGATACGCAGTATTTT
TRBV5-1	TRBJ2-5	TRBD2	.	CASSLVGLAGGYETQYF	TGCGCCAGCAGCTTGGTGGGACTAGCGGGAGGTTATGAGACCCAGTACTTC
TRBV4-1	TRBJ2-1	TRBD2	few	CASSQGFLGLAYNEQFF	TGCGCCAGCAGCCAAGGCTTCTTAGGACTAGCGTACAATGAGCAGTTCTTC